This is a list of T cell receptor beta chains from one sample in a study of T cell changes during pregnancy in multiple sclerosis. Generated by immunoSEQ multiplex PCR, the TCRdb table keeps only in-frame clones and is missing some. Found here are fewer than 55,000 clones, around nine tenths of them singletons; the top ten hold around 0.5%. Specimen: CD4+ T cells from peripheral blood mononuclear cells, collected in the third trimester of pregnancy. The receptors stem from a female donor with multiple sclerosis, enrolled in a pregnancy study. CDR3s include the opening cysteine and the closing phenylalanine or tryptophan. A D gene is named only where the DNA matches it firmly. A clone size is listed for some rows: how often the clone was seen (once, few, many), or a class if it is expanded.

j_call clone_size d_call v_call cdr3_nt cdr3_aa
TRBJ1-2 . . TRBV2 TGTGCCAGCAGTGAAGTGGGGCTTGATGGCTACACCTTC CASSEVGLDGYTF
TRBJ2-1 . . TRBV7-9 TGTGCCAGCAGCTTACGGTCGAGCTCCTACAATGAGCAGTTCTTC CASSLRSSSYNEQFF
TRBJ2-5 . . TRBV7-6 TGTGCCAGCAGCCTGCGGGACCTTCGAGAGACCCAGTACTTC CASSLRDLRETQYF
TRBJ1-5 . . TRBV19 TGTGCCAGTACCCGTGTGGCGGCAGGGCGCCAGCCCCAGCATTTT CASTRVAAGRQPQHF
TRBJ1-6 once . TRBV5-4 TGTGCCAGCAGCTTAACGGGAGGGGATAATTCACCCCTCCACTTT CASSLTGGDNSPLHF
TRBJ1-1 . TRBD1 TRBV19 TGTGCCAGTCGCGATCTAGACAGGGAGAACACTGAAGCTTTCTTT CASRDLDRENTEAFF
TRBJ1-1 . TRBD1 TRBV7-2 TGTGCCAGCAGCCGAGACAGGGGCCGGACTGAAGCTTTCTTT CASSRDRGRTEAFF
TRBJ1-1 once . TRBV28 TGTGCCAGCAGAAATCCCGGGACACCACGTTTCGGGAACACTGAAGCTTTCTTT CASRNPGTPRFGNTEAFF
TRBJ1-1 . TRBD1 TRBV10-3 TGTGCCGCCCGACAGGGGGCGCTTCCACTCACTGAAGCTTTCTTT CAARQGALPLTEAFF
TRBJ2-7 . TRBD1 TRBV9 TGTGCCAGCAGCGCCCGGGACAGGAGCTCCTACGAGCAGTACTTC CASSARDRSSYEQYF
TRBJ1-2 once . TRBV7-2 TGTGCCAGCAGCTTAGAAGCCTATGGCTACACCTTC CASSLEAYGYTF
TRBJ2-7 . . TRBV9 TGTGCCAGTTCCGGAGGGGGCTTCTACGAGCAGTACTTC CASSGGGFYEQYF
TRBJ2-7 . . TRBV11-3 TGTGCCAGCAGCATGTCTACTAATGAGCAGTACTTC CASSMSTNEQYF
TRBJ2-7 . TRBD2 TRBV11-2 TGTGCCAGCAGCTCTCCCGGGACTAGCGGGGGTTCCTCCTACGAGCAGTACTTC CASSSPGTSGGSSYEQYF
TRBJ1-3 . TRBD1 TRBV4-2 TGTGCCAGCAGCCAAGGAGGACAGGGATTAACTGGAAACACCATATATTTT CASSQGGQGLTGNTIYF
TRBJ1-4 . . TRBV9 TGTGCCAGCAGCGTCACAGGGCTGACTTGGGAGAATGAAAAACTGTTTTTT CASSVTGLTWENEKLFF
TRBJ1-2 . . TRBV7-2 TGTGCCAGCAGCTTAGCGCGGGGGGGGCCAGTCTATGGCTACACCTTC CASSLARGGPVYGYTF
TRBJ1-2 . TRBD1 TRBV5-4 TGTGCCAGCAGCCCGGACAGGGTTAACTATGGCTACACCTTC CASSPDRVNYGYTF
TRBJ2-3 . TRBD1 TRBV11-2 TGTGCCAGCAGCCCTAGAGGCAGGGGGCGAACAGATACGCAGTATTTT CASSPRGRGRTDTQYF
TRBJ1-5 . . TRBV6-6 TGTGCCAGCAGTTACCGGGGGGACGTCGGCAATCAGCCCCAGCATTTT CASSYRGDVGNQPQHF
TRBJ2-7 . . TRBV4-2 TGTGCCAGCAGCCAAGAAGTAACTTTTACCTACGAGCAGTACTTC CASSQEVTFTYEQYF
TRBJ2-7 . TRBD1 TRBV30 TGTGCCTTCCGGGACAGGGGGCTTAACGAGCAGTACTTC CAFRDRGLNEQYF
TRBJ1-1 . . TRBV19 TGTGCCAGTAGTATTAGGAAGGGGTCCCAAGCTGAAGCTTTCTTT CASSIRKGSQAEAFF
TRBJ2-2 once TRBD1 TRBV18 TGTGCCAGCTCACAGTTGGCAGGGGGCTTGAACACCGGGGAGCTGTTTTTT CASSQLAGGLNTGELFF
TRBJ2-4 . TRBD2 TRBV9 TGTGCCAGCAGCGCGGGGGGGCAAGGTAACATTCAGTACTTC CASSAGGQGNIQYF
TRBJ1-1 . TRBD1 TRBV19 TGTGCCAGTAGTATAGATCCGGGACAGAGCACTGAAGCTTTCTTT CASSIDPGQSTEAFF
TRBJ2-2 . TRBD2 TRBV7-2 TGTGCCAGCAGCCCCCCGGGGACTAGCGGGGGAACCGGGGAGCTGTTTTTT CASSPPGTSGGTGELFF
TRBJ1-1 . TRBD1 TRBV6-1 TGTGCCAGCAGGGACAGGGCATTTACTGAAGCTTTCTTT CASRDRAFTEAFF
TRBJ2-1 . TRBD2 TRBV19 TGTGCCAGTAGTCCACTAGCGGGGGGCGGGTCCTACAATGAGCAGTTCTTC CASSPLAGGGSYNEQFF
TRBJ2-1 . . TRBV9 TGTGCCAGCAGCCTCGAAGCGGTAAACAATGAGCAGTTCTTC CASSLEAVNNEQFF
TRBJ2-2 . . TRBV27 TGTGCCAGCGGGTTTGGGAGGACCGGGGAGCTGTTTTTT CASGFGRTGELFF
TRBJ2-3 . TRBD1 TRBV18 TGTGCCAGCTCACCCCCGGGCGGGACAGGTACTAGCACAGATACGCAGTATTTT CASSPPGGTGTSTDTQYF
TRBJ1-5 . TRBD1 TRBV27 TGTGCCAGCAGTTTCATAGGAGGGGCAGGGGGCCATCAGCCCCAGCATTTT CASSFIGGAGGHQPQHF
TRBJ2-5 . . TRBV19 TGTGCCAGTAGTATAGATTTCCAGGGTCAAGAGACCCAGTACTTC CASSIDFQGQETQYF
TRBJ2-7 . . TRBV7-8 TGTGCCAGCAGCTTAGTCGCAGGCTCCTACGAGCAGTACTTC CASSLVAGSYEQYF
TRBJ2-7 . TRBD2 TRBV6-5 TGTGCCAGCAGCGCTGGGACTAGCGGGGGGCTGGAGCAGTACTTC CASSAGTSGGLEQYF
TRBJ2-1 . . TRBV7-2 TGTGCCAGCAGCTCTCTTGACTTCCGGAATGAGCAGTTCTTC CASSSLDFRNEQFF
TRBJ2-7 . . TRBV9 TGTGCCAGCAGCGTAGTCCCATCGGACGAGCAGTACTTC CASSVVPSDEQYF
TRBJ2-1 . TRBD2 TRBV7-7 TGTGCTCGGGTTCGGAGCGGGGGGTATAATGAGCAGTTCTTC CARVRSGGYNEQFF
TRBJ2-7 . TRBD1 TRBV6-1 TGTGCCAGCAGTGACGTCCGGACAGGGGGGTCACTGTTCGCGTACGAGCAGTACTTC CASSDVRTGGSLFAYEQYF
TRBJ1-5 . . TRBV7-3 TGTGCCAGCAGCTTAAAACAGGCTGGGCCCCAGCATTTT CASSLKQAGPQHF
TRBJ1-1 . . TRBV9 TGTGCCAGCAGCGTAGGCAGGGATAGAGTGAACACTGAAGCTTTCTTT CASSVGRDRVNTEAFF
TRBJ1-2 . TRBD1 TRBV10-1 TGCGCCAGCAGTGAGCGGACAGGGGAGGATGGCTACACCTTC CASSERTGEDGYTF
TRBJ1-1 . TRBD1 TRBV29-1 TGCAGCGCGGACAGGGGCACTGAAGCTTTCTTT CSADRGTEAFF
TRBJ1-1 . TRBD1 TRBV25-1 TGTGCCAGCAGTGGGTACAGGGGGAGGACTGAAGCTTTCTTT CASSGYRGRTEAFF
TRBJ2-3 . . TRBV19 TGTGCCAGTAGTATGAGCAGCACAGATACGCAGTATTTT CASSMSSTDTQYF
TRBJ1-4 . TRBD1 TRBV23-1 TGCGCCCTAAATGTGGGTCCGGGACAGCCGAATGAAAAACTGTTTTTT CALNVGPGQPNEKLFF
TRBJ1-2 . . TRBV25-1 TGTGCCAGCAGTGAGGCGGGAACATATGGCTACACCTTC CASSEAGTYGYTF
TRBJ2-5 . . TRBV6-5 TGTGCCAGCAGTTACCAGGGGCTTCGGGAGACCCAGTACTTC CASSYQGLRETQYF
TRBJ1-6 . . TRBV5-5 TGTGCCAGCAGCTATCAAATCTCCTATAATTCACCCCTCCACTTT CASSYQISYNSPLHF
TRBJ2-1 . . TRBV6-1 TGTGCCAGCAGTGTAGAGAATGAGCAGTTCTTC CASSVENEQFF
TRBJ1-1 . TRBD1 TRBV2 TGTGCCAGCGGGGACAGGGGGCAATCTTTCTTT CASGDRGQSFF
TRBJ2-1 . TRBD2 TRBV5-1 TGCGCCAGCAGCTTGGGAGGACTAGCGGGGGACAATGAGCAGTTCTTC CASSLGGLAGDNEQFF
TRBJ2-2 . . TRBV6-4 TGTGCCAGCAGCTCGGGGGGCGGCACCGGGGAGCTGTTTTTT CASSSGGGTGELFF